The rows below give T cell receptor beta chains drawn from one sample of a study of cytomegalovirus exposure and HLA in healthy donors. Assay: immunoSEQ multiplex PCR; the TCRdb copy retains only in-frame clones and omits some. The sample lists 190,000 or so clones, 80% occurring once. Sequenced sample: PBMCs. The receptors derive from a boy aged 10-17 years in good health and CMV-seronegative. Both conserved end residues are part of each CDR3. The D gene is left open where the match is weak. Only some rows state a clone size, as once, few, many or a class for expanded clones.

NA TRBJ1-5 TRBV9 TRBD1 TGTGCCAGCAGCGCCGACCAGGGGGCTCAGCCCCAGCATTTT CASSADQGAQPQHF
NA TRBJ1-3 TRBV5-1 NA TGCGCCAGCAGCCCGGAGGTATCAGCCTCTGGAAACACCATATATTTT CASSPEVSASGNTIYF
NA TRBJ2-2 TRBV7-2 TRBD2 TGTGCCAGCAGCTTTCTTAGCGGGGCGAACACCGGGGAGCTGTTTTTT CASSFLSGANTGELFF
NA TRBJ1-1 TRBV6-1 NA TGTGCCAGCAGTGCACACAGGGCACTAAACACTGAAGCTTTCTTT CASSAHRALNTEAFF
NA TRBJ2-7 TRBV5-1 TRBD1 TGCGCCAGCAGCTGGGGACAGTCCTACGAGCAGTACTTC CASSWGQSYEQYF
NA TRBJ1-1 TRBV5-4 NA TGTGCCAGCAGCTTCGTCCCCGGGGGGGACACTGAAGCTTTCTTT CASSFVPGGDTEAFF
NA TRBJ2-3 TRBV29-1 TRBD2 TGCAGCGTTGCGGCGGGAGGGCCAGGGGATACGCAGTATTTT CSVAAGGPGDTQYF
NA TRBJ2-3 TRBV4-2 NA TGTGCCAGCAGCCAAGGTCCTTTGGACTCAACCACAGATACGCAGTATTTT CASSQGPLDSTTDTQYF
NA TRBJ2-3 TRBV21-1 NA TGTGCCAGCAGCAAAGGGGAGGGGAGGGTCCCAGATACGCAGTATTTT CASSKGEGRVPDTQYF
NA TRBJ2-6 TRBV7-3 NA TGTGCCAGCAGCTATGATAGCGGCTACTCTGGGGCCAACGTCCTGACTTTC CASSYDSGYSGANVLTF
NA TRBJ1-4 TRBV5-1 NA TGCGCCAGCAGCCAGAGGGAACAGAGGACTAATGAAAAACTGTTTTTT CASSQREQRTNEKLFF
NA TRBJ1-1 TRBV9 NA TGTGCCAGCAGCGTAGCTGAGGGTCTGGGTGAAGCTTTCTTT CASSVAEGLGEAFF
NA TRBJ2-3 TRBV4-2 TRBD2 TGTGCCAGCAGCCAAGGTTCACTAGCGGGGGGTAGCACAGATACGCAGTATTTT CASSQGSLAGGSTDTQYF
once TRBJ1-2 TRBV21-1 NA TGTGCCAGCAGCAAAGTCCTTCGGACAGGGGAGTATGGCTACACCTTC CASSKVLRTGEYGYTF
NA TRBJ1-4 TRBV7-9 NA TGTTCCAGCAGCCTTGTGGTGGCCCACAGGGAACCTAATGAAAAACTGTTTTTT CSSSLVVAHREPNEKLFF
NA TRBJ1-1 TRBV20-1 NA TGCAGGACTGACTGGAACACTGAAGCTTTCTTT CRTDWNTEAFF
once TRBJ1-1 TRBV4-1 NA TGCGCCAGCAGCCAAGGTCGAGGCAGATCGAACACTGAAGCTTTCTTT CASSQGRGRSNTEAFF
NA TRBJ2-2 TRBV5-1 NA TGCGCCAGCAGCTTATCCTCCCTGGGCCGCCCGAACACCGGGGAGCTGTTTTTT CASSLSSLGRPNTGELFF
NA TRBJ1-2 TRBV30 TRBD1 TGTGCCTGGAGTGGAACAGGGGATCATGGCTACACCTTC CAWSGTGDHGYTF
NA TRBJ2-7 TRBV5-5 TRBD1 TGTGCCAGCAGCACGGGGGACAGGGTCTACGAGCAGTACTTC CASSTGDRVYEQYF
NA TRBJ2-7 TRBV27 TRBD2 TGTGCCAGCAGACAGCCCGGACTAGCGGGGGCTTACGAGCAGTACTTC CASRQPGLAGAYEQYF
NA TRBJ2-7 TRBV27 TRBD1 TGTGCCAGCAGTTCCTCGGACAGGGACGACGAGCAGTACTTC CASSSSDRDDEQYF
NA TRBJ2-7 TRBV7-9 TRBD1 TGTGCCAGCAGCCCTAGACAGGGAAGAGCCTACGAGCAGTACTTC CASSPRQGRAYEQYF
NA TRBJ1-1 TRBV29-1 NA TGCAGCGGTCTAAGGGGAACTGAAGCTTTCTTT CSGLRGTEAFF
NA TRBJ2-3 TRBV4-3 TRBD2 TGCGCCAGCAGCTTTCGGACTAGCGGGAGGGCAGATACGCAGTATTTT CASSFRTSGRADTQYF
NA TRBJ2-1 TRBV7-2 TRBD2 TGTGCCAGCAGCTTAGAGGCGGGAGCCCCCTACAATGAGCAGTTCTTC CASSLEAGAPYNEQFF
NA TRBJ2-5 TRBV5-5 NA TGTGCCAGCAGCCCTCTCGGGGTGGGGGAGACCCAGTACTTC CASSPLGVGETQYF
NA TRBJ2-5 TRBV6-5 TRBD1 TGTGCCAGCAGGTCGGACAGGGGGCGAGAGACCCAGTACTTC CASRSDRGRETQYF
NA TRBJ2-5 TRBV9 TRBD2 TGTGCCAGCAGCGCCGGGGGACTAGCCGGGCAAGAGACCCAGTACTTC CASSAGGLAGQETQYF
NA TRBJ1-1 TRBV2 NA TGTGCCAGCACCGTAGAGGGGGTGAACACTGAAGCTTTCTTT CASTVEGVNTEAFF
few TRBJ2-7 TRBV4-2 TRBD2 TGTGCCAGCAGCCCCCTGAGGGAGGGCTCGGAGCAGTACTTC CASSPLREGSEQYF
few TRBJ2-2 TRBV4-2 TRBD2 TGTGCCACGGGGACTAGACACACCGGGGAGCTGTTTTTT CATGTRHTGELFF
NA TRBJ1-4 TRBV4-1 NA TGCGCCAGCAGCCAAGGACAGAATGAAAAACTGTTTTTT CASSQGQNEKLFF
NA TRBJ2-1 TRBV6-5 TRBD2 TGTGCCAGCAGTTACTCGGGGCGGGGGAAGTTGGATGAGCAGTTCTTC CASSYSGRGKLDEQFF
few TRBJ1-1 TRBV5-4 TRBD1 TGTGCCAGCAGCTTAGGCGGGACAGCTGAAGCTTTCTTT CASSLGGTAEAFF
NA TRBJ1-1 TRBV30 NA TGTGCCCCAGAACCGGGACAGAACACTGAAGCTTTCTTT CAPEPGQNTEAFF
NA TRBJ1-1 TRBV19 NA TGTGCCAGTAGTATTCCCAGTACCGCCGCTGAAGCTTTCTTT CASSIPSTAAEAFF
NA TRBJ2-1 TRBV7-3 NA TGTGCCAGCAGCTTAATTTCAGCGCTCCTCTACAATGAGCAGTTCTTC CASSLISALLYNEQFF
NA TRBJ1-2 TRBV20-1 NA TGCAGTGCTGGGAGGGCAGAAGGCTACACCTTC CSAGRAEGYTF
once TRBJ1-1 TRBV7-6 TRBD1 TGTGCCAGCAGCTTAGCCCCAGGGGGGATGAACACTGAAGCTTTCTTT CASSLAPGGMNTEAFF
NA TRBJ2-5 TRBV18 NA TGTGCCAGCTCACCATTGCGGGCAAGCCAAGAGACCCAGTACTTC CASSPLRASQETQYF
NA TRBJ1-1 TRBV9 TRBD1 TGTGCCAGCAGCCCCGACAGGGCCCCGGGGAACACTGAAGCTTTCTTT CASSPDRAPGNTEAFF
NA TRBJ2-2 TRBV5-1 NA TGCGCCAGTTCGGGACATGACACCGGGGAGCTGTTTTTT CASSGHDTGELFF
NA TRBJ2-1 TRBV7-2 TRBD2 TGTGCCAGCACCCCAAACCCGGGGGGGCCTAACAATGAGCAGTTCTTC CASTPNPGGPNNEQFF
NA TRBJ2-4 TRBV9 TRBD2 TGTGCCAGCAGCGTAGATGAGGGAGGGTCCAAAAACATTCAGTACTTC CASSVDEGGSKNIQYF
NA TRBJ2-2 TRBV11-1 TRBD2 TGTGCCAGCAGCTGGGGGGGACCCGCCGGGGAGCTGTTTTTT CASSWGGPAGELFF
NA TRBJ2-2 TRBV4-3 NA TGCGCCAGCAGCCAGAAAGCAGGGGAATACGGGGAGCTGTTTTTT CASSQKAGEYGELFF
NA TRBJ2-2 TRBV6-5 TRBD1 TGTGCCAGCAGTAGGGGGCCCGGGGAGCTGTTTTTT CASSRGPGELFF
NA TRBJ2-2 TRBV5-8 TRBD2 TGTGCCAGCAGCCGTGGGGGGGTTCGGTACACCGGGGAGCTGTTTTTT CASSRGGVRYTGELFF
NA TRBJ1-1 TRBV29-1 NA TGCAGCGTTTCGACAGGCGACACTGAAGCTTTCTTT CSVSTGDTEAFF
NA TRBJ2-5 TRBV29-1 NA TGCAGCGTTGAAAGAGCCCAGACCCAGTACTTC CSVERAQTQYF
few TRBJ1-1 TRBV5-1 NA TGCGCCAGCAGCTGGATACAGGGAAACACTGAAGCTTTCTTT CASSWIQGNTEAFF
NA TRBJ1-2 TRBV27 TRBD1 TGTGCCAGCAGTCTCACAAAAACCGGGACAGGACCAGACTATGGCTACACCTTC CASSLTKTGTGPDYGYTF
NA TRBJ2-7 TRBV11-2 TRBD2 TGTGCCAGCAGCTTAGCGGGAGGGTTCCACGAGCAGTACTTC CASSLAGGFHEQYF